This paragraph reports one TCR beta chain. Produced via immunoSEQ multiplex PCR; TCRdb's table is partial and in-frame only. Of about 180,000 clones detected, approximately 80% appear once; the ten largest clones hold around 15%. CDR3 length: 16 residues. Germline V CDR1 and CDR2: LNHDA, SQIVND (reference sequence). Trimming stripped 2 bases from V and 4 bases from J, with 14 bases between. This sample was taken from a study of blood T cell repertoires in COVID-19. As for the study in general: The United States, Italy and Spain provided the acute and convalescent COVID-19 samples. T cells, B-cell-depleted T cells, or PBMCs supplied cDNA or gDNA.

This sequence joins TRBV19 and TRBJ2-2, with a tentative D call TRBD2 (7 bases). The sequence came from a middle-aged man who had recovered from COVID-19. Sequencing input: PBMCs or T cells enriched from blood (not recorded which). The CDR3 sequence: CASSIPGRGTTGELFF. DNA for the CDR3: TGTGCCAGTAGTATACCGGGGAGGGGGACCACCGGGGAGCTGTTTTTT.